The 5 T cell receptor beta chains below were found in one sample sequenced in a study of immune evolution from preneoplasia to lung adenocarcinoma. Profiled with immunoSEQ multiplex PCR; TCRdb holds only in-frame clones, not every one. The data contain thousands of clones, over 70% of them singletons. Sequences were obtained from FFPE adjacent normal lung tissue. The origin of the receptors is a person between 70 and 80 years old with lung adenocarcinoma.

CDR3 DNA sequence: TGTGCCAGCAGCTTAATGGCGGGGGTCCAAGAGACCCAGTACTTC. It is translated as CASSLMAGVQETQYF. The chain has TRBV7-2 and TRBJ2-5; TRBD2 aligns across 7 bases. The CDR3 consists of 15 residues. J lost 1 base, V lost 2 bases, and 4 bases had no gene match. Germline V lookup: CDR1 SGHTA, CDR2 FQGNSA.

The chain couples TRBV4-2 to TRBJ2-2; D possibly corresponds to TRBD2 (5 bases). The length of the CDR3 is 14 residues. The V gene lost 3 bases and the J gene lost 1 base, with 6 bases spanning the gap. Germline lookup yields CDR1 LGHNA and CDR2 YNFKEQ. This chain's CDR3 is CASSQEENTGELFF. CDR3 nucleotides: TGTGCCAGCAGCCAGGAGGAGAACACCGGGGAGCTGTTTTTT.

The gene calls are TRBV4-2 and TRBJ1-1; D is possibly TRBD1 (5 bases). Looked up from germline, CDR1 is LGHNA and CDR2 is YNFKEQ. Trimming removed 4 bases from V and 3 bases from J, with 12 bases in between. The CDR3 has 14 residues. CDR3 DNA: TGTGCCAGCAGCCGACCTGGGACTGACACTGAAGCTTTCTTT. Translation gives CASSRPGTDTEAFF.

In this sample, this clone turned up once. The genes are TRBV28 and TRBJ2-1; TRBD2 aligns across 8 bases. The length of the CDR3 is 15 residues. The J segment lost 4 bases and the V segment lost 6 bases, leaving 8 bases of the junction unmatched. CDR1 and CDR2 from the germline V gene are MDHEN and SYDVKM. The CDR3 DNA is TGTGCCAGCAGCCCGGGGGGGGCAGAGTACAATGAGCAGTTCTTC. Its translation is CASSPGGAEYNEQFF.

This clone showed up just a few times. V and J are TRBV27 and TRBJ1-5, with D unresolved. CDR3 length: 15 amino acids. Germline V gene lookup returns CDR1 MNHEY and CDR2 SMNVEV (reference sequence). V gave up 5 bases and J gave up 2 bases, with 13 bases separating them. CDR3 amino acids: CASSPSLLGNQPQHF. The CDR3 DNA reads TGTGCCAGCAGTCCCAGTCTTTTGGGCAATCAGCCCCAGCATTTT.